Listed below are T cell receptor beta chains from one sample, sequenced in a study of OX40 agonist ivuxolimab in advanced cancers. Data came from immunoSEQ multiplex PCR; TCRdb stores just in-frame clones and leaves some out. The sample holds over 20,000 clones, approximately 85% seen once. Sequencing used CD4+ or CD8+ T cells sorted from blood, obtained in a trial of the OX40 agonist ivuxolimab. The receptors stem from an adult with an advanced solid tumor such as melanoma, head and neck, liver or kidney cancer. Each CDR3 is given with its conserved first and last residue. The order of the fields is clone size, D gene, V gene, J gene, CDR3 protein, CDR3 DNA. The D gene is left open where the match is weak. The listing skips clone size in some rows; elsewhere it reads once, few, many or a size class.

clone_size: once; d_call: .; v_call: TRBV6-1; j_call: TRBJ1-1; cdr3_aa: CASRKTLNTEAFF; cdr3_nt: TGTGCCAGCAGAAAGACCCTGAACACTGAAGCTTTCTTT
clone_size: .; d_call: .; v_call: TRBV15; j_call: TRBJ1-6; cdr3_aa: CATSRDWGNNSPLHF; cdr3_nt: TGTGCCACCAGCAGAGATTGGGGTAATAATTCACCCCTCCACTTT
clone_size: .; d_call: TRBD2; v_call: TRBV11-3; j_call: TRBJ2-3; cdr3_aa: CASSSSGSTDTQYF; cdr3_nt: TGTGCCAGCAGTTCTAGCGGGAGCACAGATACGCAGTATTTT
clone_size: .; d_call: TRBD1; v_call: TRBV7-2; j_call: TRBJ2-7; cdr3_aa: CASSSSLRTGYTYEQYF; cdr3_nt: TGTGCCAGCAGCTCATCCCTCCGGACAGGGTATACCTACGAGCAGTACTTC
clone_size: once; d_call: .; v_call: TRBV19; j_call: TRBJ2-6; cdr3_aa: CASRLPGRIDGANVLTF; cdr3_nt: TGTGCCAGCCGACTTCCGGGCAGAATAGACGGGGCCAACGTCCTGACTTTC
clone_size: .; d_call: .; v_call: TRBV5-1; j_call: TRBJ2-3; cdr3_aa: CASSLYGGSADTQYF; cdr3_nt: TGCGCCAGCAGCTTGTACGGGGGTAGCGCAGATACGCAGTATTTT
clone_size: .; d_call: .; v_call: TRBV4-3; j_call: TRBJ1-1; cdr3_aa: CASSGGTEAFF; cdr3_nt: TGCGCCAGCAGCGGGGGGACTGAAGCTTTCTTT
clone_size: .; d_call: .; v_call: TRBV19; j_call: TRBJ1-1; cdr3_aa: CASSIDRAGFTEAFF; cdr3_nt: TGTGCCAGTAGTATAGACAGAGCGGGGTTTACTGAAGCTTTCTTT
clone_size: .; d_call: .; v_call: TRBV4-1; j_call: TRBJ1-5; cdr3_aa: CASSGIGDQPQHF; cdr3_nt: TGCGCCAGCTCGGGTATAGGTGATCAGCCCCAGCATTTT
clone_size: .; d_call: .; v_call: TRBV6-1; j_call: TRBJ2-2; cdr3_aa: CASSAFGELFF; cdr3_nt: TGTGCCAGCAGTGCCTTCGGGGAGCTGTTTTTT
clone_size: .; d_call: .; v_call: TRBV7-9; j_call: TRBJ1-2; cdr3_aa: CASSLVGGNYGYTF; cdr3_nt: TGTGCCAGCAGCTTAGTGGGCGGGAACTATGGCTACACCTTC
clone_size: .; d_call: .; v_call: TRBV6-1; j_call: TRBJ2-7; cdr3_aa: CASSSGYSYEQYF; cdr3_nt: TGTGCCAGCAGCTCAGGATACTCCTACGAGCAGTACTTC
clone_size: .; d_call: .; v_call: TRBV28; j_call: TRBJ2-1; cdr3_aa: CASSFRVTNEQFF; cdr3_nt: TGTGCCAGCAGTTTCAGAGTGACCAATGAGCAGTTCTTC
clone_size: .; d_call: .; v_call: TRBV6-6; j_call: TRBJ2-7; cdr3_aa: CASSPFYIPERGEQYF; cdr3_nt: TGTGCCAGCAGTCCTTTTTACATCCCCGAAAGGGGCGAGCAGTACTTC
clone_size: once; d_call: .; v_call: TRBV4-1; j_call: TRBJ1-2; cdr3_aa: CASSPAGAANYGYTF; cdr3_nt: TGCGCCAGCAGCCCAGCCGGGGCCGCTAACTATGGCTACACCTTC
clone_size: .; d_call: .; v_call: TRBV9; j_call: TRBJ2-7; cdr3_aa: CASSVGGGPDEQYF; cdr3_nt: TGTGCCAGCAGCGTAGGAGGGGGGCCCGACGAGCAGTACTTC
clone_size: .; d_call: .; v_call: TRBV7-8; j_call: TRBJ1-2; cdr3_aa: CASSLERHGYNYGYTF; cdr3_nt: TGTGCCAGCAGCTTAGAGCGGCACGGGTATAACTATGGCTACACCTTC
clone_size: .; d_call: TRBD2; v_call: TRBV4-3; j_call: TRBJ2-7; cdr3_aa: CASSQLAGGTYEQYF; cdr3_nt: TGCGCCAGCAGCCAGTTAGCGGGGGGGACTTACGAGCAGTACTTC
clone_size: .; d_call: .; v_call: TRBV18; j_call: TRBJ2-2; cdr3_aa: CASPGPIPNTGELFF; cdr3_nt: TGTGCCAGCCCCGGACCGATTCCTAACACCGGGGAGCTGTTTTTT
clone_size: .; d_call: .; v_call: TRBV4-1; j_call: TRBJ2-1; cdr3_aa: CASSHSGGFARDEQFF; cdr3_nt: TGCGCCAGCAGCCATAGTGGGGGGTTCGCCCGGGATGAGCAGTTCTTC
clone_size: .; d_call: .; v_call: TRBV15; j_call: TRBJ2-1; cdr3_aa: CATSRGADRPYNEQFF; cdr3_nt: TGTGCCACCAGCAGAGGGGCCGATCGCCCATACAATGAGCAGTTCTTC
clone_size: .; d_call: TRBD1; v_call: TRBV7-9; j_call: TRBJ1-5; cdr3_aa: CASSLAETGGIQPQHF; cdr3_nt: TGTGCCAGCAGCTTAGCAGAGACAGGGGGGATTCAGCCCCAGCATTTT
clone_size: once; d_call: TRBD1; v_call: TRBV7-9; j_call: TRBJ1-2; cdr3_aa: CASSRTGGIYGYTF; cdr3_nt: TGTGCCAGCAGTCGGACAGGGGGTATCTATGGCTACACCTTC
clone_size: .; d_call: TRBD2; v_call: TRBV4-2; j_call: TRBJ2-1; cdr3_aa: CASSQAKGGVAGVNEQFF; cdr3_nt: TGTGCCAGCAGCCAAGCAAAAGGGGGAGTAGCGGGGGTGAATGAGCAGTTCTTC
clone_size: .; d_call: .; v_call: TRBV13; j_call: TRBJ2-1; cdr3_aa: CASSLGLAGNEQFF; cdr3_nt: TGTGCCAGCAGCTTAGGACTAGCAGGCAATGAGCAGTTCTTC
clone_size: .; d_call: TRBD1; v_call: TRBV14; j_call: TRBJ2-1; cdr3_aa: CASSPGRTGLNEQFF; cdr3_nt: TGTGCCAGCAGCCCGGGTAGGACAGGGCTAAATGAGCAGTTCTTC
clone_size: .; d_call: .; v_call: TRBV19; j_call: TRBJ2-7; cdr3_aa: CASSMWTDSYEQYF; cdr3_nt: TGTGCCAGTAGTATGTGGACAGACTCCTACGAGCAGTACTTC
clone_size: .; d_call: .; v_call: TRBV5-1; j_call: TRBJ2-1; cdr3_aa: CASSLGPENEQFF; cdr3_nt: TGCGCCAGCAGCTTGGGGCCTGAGAATGAGCAGTTCTTC
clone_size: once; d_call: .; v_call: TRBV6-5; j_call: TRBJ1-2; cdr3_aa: CASSLRGGRYGYTF; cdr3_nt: TGTGCTAGCAGTCTTCGGGGGGGGAGGTATGGCTACACCTTC
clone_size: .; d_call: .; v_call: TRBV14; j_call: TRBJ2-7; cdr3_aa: CASSHIPGDYEQYF; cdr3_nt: TGTGCCAGCAGCCATATTCCAGGGGACTACGAGCAGTACTTC
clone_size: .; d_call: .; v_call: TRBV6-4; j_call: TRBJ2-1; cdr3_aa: CASSDTLGTPYNEQFF; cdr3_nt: TGTGCCAGCAGTGACACACTCGGGACTCCCTACAATGAGCAGTTCTTC
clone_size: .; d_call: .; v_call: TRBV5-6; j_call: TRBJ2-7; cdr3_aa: CASSLWRGRGEQYF; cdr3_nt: TGTGCCAGCAGCTTGTGGCGGGGGCGCGGGGAGCAGTACTTC
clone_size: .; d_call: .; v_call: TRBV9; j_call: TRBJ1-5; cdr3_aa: CASSVAGMGQPQHF; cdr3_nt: TGTGCCAGCAGCGTAGCAGGGATGGGTCAGCCCCAGCATTTT
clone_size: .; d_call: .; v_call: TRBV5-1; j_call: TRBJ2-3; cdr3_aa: CASSSYFTHEDTQYF; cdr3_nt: TGCGCCAGCAGCTCTTACTTCACCCACGAAGATACGCAGTATTTT
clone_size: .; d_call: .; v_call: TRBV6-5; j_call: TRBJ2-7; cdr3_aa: CASSYSYSRGYEQYF; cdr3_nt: TGTGCCAGCAGTTACTCGTACTCCAGGGGCTACGAGCAGTACTTC
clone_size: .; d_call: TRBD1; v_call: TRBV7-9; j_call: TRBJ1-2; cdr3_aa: CASSSHPFVRDRDDYGYTF; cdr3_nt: TGTGCCAGCAGCTCACATCCCTTCGTACGGGACAGGGACGACTATGGCTACACCTTC
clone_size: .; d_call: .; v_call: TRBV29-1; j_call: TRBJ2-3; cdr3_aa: CSVWDGGVTDTQYF; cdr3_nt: TGCAGCGTTTGGGACGGAGGGGTCACAGATACGCAGTATTTT
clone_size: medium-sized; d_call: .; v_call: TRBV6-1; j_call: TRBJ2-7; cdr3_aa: CACGYSSYEQYF; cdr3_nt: TGTGCCTGCGGATATAGCTCCTACGAGCAGTACTTC
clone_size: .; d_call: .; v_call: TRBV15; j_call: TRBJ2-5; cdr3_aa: CATSRDLNLETQYF; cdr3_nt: TGTGCCACCAGCAGAGATTTGAATCTCGAGACCCAGTACTTC
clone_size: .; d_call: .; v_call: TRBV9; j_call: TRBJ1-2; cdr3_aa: CASSHGQNYGYTF; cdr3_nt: TGTGCCAGCAGCCACGGGCAGAACTATGGCTACACCTTC
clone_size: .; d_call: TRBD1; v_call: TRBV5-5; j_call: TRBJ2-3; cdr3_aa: CASSLVGQGIPDTQYF; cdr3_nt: TGTGCCAGCAGCTTGGTGGGACAGGGTATCCCAGATACGCAGTATTTT
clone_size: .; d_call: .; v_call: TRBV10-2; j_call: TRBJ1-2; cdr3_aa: CASTTDSYSRLYGYTF; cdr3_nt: TGCGCCAGCACCACCGATTCCTACTCGAGGCTCTATGGCTACACCTTC
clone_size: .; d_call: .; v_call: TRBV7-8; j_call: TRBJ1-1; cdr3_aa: CASRLPLETEAFF; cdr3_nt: TGTGCCAGCAGGTTACCATTGGAGACTGAAGCTTTCTTT
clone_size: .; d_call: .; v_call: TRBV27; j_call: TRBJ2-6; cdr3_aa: CASSPHGEPAGANVLTF; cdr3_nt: TGTGCCAGCAGTCCTCACGGGGAGCCGGCTGGGGCCAACGTCCTGACTTTC
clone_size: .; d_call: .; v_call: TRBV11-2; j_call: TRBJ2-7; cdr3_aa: CASSAPGPLFHEQYF; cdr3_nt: TGTGCCAGCAGCGCGCCGGGACCCCTGTTCCACGAGCAGTACTTC
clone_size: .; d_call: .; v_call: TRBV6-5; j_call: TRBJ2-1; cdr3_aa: CASSERTYNEQFF; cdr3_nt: TGTGCCAGCAGCGAACGTACCTACAATGAGCAGTTCTTC
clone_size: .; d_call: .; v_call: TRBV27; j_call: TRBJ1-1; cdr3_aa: CASRSRGGTEAFF; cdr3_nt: TGTGCCAGCAGGAGCAGGGGAGGGACTGAAGCTTTCTTT
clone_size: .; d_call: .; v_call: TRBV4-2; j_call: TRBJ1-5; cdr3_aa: CASSQDDLQPQHF; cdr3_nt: TGTGCCAGCAGCCAAGATGATCTCCAGCCCCAGCATTTT
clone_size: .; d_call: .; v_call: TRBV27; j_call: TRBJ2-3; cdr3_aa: CASSLFRGSTDTQYF; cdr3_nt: TGTGCCAGCAGTTTATTTCGGGGGAGCACAGATACGCAGTATTTT